These 14 T cell receptor beta chains were sequenced from one sample in a study of regulatory T cells in long-lasting Graves disease (dated by TCRdb to the early 2020s). To prepare the library, multiplex PCR was applied. The run used an Illumina HiSeq 4000. iRepertoire HTBI primers and Arm-PCR amplification of CDR3 regions were used to construct TCR beta libraries. TCRdb trimmed the raw reads at Q25, called clones with MiXCR and kept productive beta chains. Each entry is one CDR3 protein sequence, shown with its most common DNA and genes. This sample comprises around 460,000 distinct CDR3 sequences, around 15% of them detected only once. In total, the top ten clones hold over 15% of the sample. Taken with the paper, the label for time point translates to: newly diagnosed GD, antithyroid drugs for less than 3 months. For both TCR sequencing and RNA sequencing, RNA was extracted from PBMCs using TRIzol.

The same specimen was also included in a second study, on T cells in Graves' hyperthyroidism and ophthalmopathy.

The material sequenced was peripheral blood mononuclear cells (PBMCs), taken at new diagnosis, from a patient treated with antithyroid drugs. The receptor source for this set is a woman in her forties or fifties with Graves disease. Donor details come from another sample of the same person, matched by shared clones.

A few counts support this clonotype. V usage is TRBV5-1 and J usage is TRBJ2-7; D gene ambiguous. There are 16 residues in the CDR3. The germline gives CDR1 SGHRS, CDR2 YFSETQ. Trimming took off 0 bases at V and 0 bases at J, with 13 bases between the two ends. In DNA form, the CDR3 reads TGCGCCAGCAGCTTGGATCCAGGTGAGAGCTCCTACGAGCAGTACTTC. The encoded protein is CASSLDPGESSYEQYF. The full variable domain, completed using reference TRBV5-1 and TRBJ2-7, is KAGVTQTPRYLIKTRGQQVTLSCSPISGHRSVSWYQQTPGQGLQFLFEYFSETQRNKGNFPGRFSGRQFSNSRSEMNVSTLELGDSALYLCASSLDPGESSYEQYFGPGTRLTVT.

The chain recombines TRBV3-1 with TRBJ2-7; TRBD2 matches at 16 bases. The V and J ends lost 4 bases and 5 bases, in that order; junction bases with no gene match: 8. The CDR3 contains 17 residues. Germline V gene data show CDR1 as LGHDT and CDR2 as YNNKEL (reference sequence). The CDR3 DNA sequence: TGTGCCAGCAGCCGAAAGACCGGGACTAGCGGGAGGGACGAGCAGTACTTC. Its translation: CASSRKTGTSGRDEQYF.

This clonotype was seen repeatedly, ten times or more. The chain joins TRBV24-1 to TRBJ2-1; TRBD2 matches 13 bases. The trim removed 6 bases at V and 4 bases at J, leaving 2 bases unmatched. CDR1 and CDR2 from the germline V gene are KGHDR and SFDVKD. The CDR3 contains 15 residues. As DNA, the CDR3 is TGTGCCACCAGTAAGGGACTAGCGGGGTACAATGAGCAGTTCTTC. It encodes CATSKGLAGYNEQFF.

This clonotype was recorded many times. The CDR3 DNA is TGTGCCAGCAGCCACCCGTGGGCGGGAGCTTACAATGAGCAGTTCTTC. This gives the protein CASSHPWAGAYNEQFF. The chain combines TRBV5-6 with TRBJ2-1; 7 bases map to TRBD2. The germline gives CDR1 SGHDT, CDR2 YYEEEE. The V segment lost 4 bases and the J segment 4 bases; nucleotides outside the gene matches: 11. The CDR3 is 16 amino acids.

The chain is built from TRBV4-2 and TRBJ2-7, with D perhaps matching TRBD2 (6 bases). Trimming left V 3 bases short and J 4 bases short, with 13 bases between. Germline CDR1 is LGHNA and CDR2 is YNFKEQ. The CDR3 is 14 residues long. The chain's CDR3 is CASSQAGLIYEQYF. The CDR3 DNA reads TGTGCCAGCAGCCAGGCGGGATTAATATACGAGCAGTACTTC.

The chain recombines TRBV18 with TRBJ2-7; D unresolved. V was pared by 6 bases and J by 4 bases, with 10 bases between. CDR3 length equals 12 residues. Per germline, CDR1 KGHSH and CDR2 LQKENI. The CDR3 DNA reads as TGTGCCAGCTCGGAAGAGAGTTACGAGCAGTACTTC. Its translation: CASSEESYEQYF.

J is TRBJ1-1 and V is TRBV27; perhaps TRBD1 as D (6 bases). The CDR3 consists of 15 residues. CDR1 is MNHEY, CDR2 SMNVEV, per germline (reference sequence). V lost 4 bases, J lost 4 bases, and 16 bases lay in between. The CDR3 protein is CASSSASGGVTEAFF. The CDR3 region has the DNA TGTGCCAGCAGTTCCGCCAGTGGGGGCGTCACTGAAGCTTTCTTT.

This clonotype was observed a few times. This chain uses TRBV20-1 with TRBJ1-2; 9 bases line up with TRBD1. CDR1 and CDR2 (germline): DFQATT, SNEGSKA (reference sequence). The CDR3 is 15 residues long. Trimming removed 3 bases from V and 4 bases from J; junction bases left unmatched: 9. The CDR3 here is CSARGTGRYGYGYTF. CDR3 DNA sequence: TGCAGTGCTAGGGGGACAGGGCGTTATGGCTATGGCTACACCTTC.

In regard to this clonotype: Sequence at one end of the junction differs from germline and may be a read error. This chain links TRBV7-2 with TRBJ2-5; D gene unclear. Germline lookup yields CDR1 SGHTA and CDR2 FQGNSA. The CDR3 contains 13 residues. In nucleotides, the CDR3 is TGTGCCAGCAGCCTAGAGTGGGAAGAGTCCCAGTACTTC. The encoded protein is CASSLEWEESQYF.

This clonotype was counted ten times or more. V gene TRBV3-1 combines with J gene TRBJ1-1, with no clear D. CDR1 and CDR2 (germline): LGHDT, YNNKEL (reference sequence). The CDR3 has 12 amino acids. V was pared by 1 base and J by 6 bases, with 6 bases between. CDR3 coding DNA: TGTGCCAGCAGCCAAGGGTGGGCTGAAGCTTTCTTT. This sequence encodes CASSQGWAEAFF.

This clonotype was observed many times. The chain has TRBV28 and TRBJ1-2; 10 bases are a match to TRBD1. Losses at the gene ends were 6 bases for V and 2 bases for J; bases not matched to a gene: 3. CDR3 length: 14 residues. Germline CDR1 is MDHEN and CDR2 is SYDVKM. CDR3: CASSRGQGNYGYTF. CDR3 nucleotide sequence: TGTGCCAGCAGCCGGGGACAGGGGAACTATGGCTACACCTTC.

The sample holds a few counts of this clonotype. V is TRBV3-1 and J is TRBJ1-2, with TRBD1 identical over 10 bases. Unmatched junction bases numbered 9, after V lost 4 bases and J lost 7 bases. The CDR3 has 15 amino acids. Germline V lookup: CDR1 LGHDT, CDR2 YNNKEL (reference sequence). CDR3 in DNA: TGTGCCAGCAGCCCCCGGACAGGGGGTGAGCCTGGCTACACCTTC. This gives the protein CASSPRTGGEPGYTF.

In this sample, this clonotype turned up many times. The rearrangement links TRBV28 to TRBJ2-1; no clear D gene. The length of the CDR3 is 12 residues. Germline CDR1 and CDR2: MDHEN and SYDVKM. Trimming cost V 3 bases and J 9 bases, with 9 bases left between them. CDR3 DNA sequence: TGTGCCAGCAGTTTGGTTGATGGTGAGCAGTTCTTC. Translating it yields CASSLVDGEQFF.

This clonotype has just a few counts. One junction end does not reproduce the germline sequence, and a read error may be involved. The chain carries TRBV5-1 and TRBJ2-1; 14 nucleotides agree with TRBD2. CDR1 is SGHRS, CDR2 YFSETQ, per germline. The CDR3 contains 17 residues. The CDR3 protein is CASSGTGLAGAYNEQFF. In DNA, the CDR3 is TGTGCCAGCAGCGGGACGGGACTAGCGGGAGCCTACAATGAGCAGTTCTTC.